A selection of T cell receptor beta chains follows, all from one sample in a study of cytomegalovirus exposure and HLA in healthy donors. The table came from immunoSEQ multiplex PCR; TCRdb's copy has only in-frame clones and leaves some out. The sample records 85,000 to 130,000 clones, 84% being singletons. The sample taken for sequencing was PBMCs. Source of these receptors: a woman in her late teens or twenties in good health and CMV-seronegative. CDR3s include the opening cysteine and the closing phenylalanine or tryptophan. Each record gives: clone size, J gene, D gene, V gene, CDR3 DNA, CDR3 protein. D genes are given only for firm matches. Clone size is shown for a subset of rows, as once, few, many or a class of expanded clone.

>-|TRBJ1-4|-|TRBV7-6
TGTGCCAGCAGCCCTAGGGTACAGGGAGCTAATGAAAAACTGTTTTTT
CASSPRVQGANEKLFF
>few|TRBJ1-2|-|TRBV21-1
TGTGCCAGCAGCAAATTCTGCTTC
CASSKFCF
>-|TRBJ1-2|-|TRBV4-1
TGCGCCAGCAGCCAAGTTACAGGGCTTAACTATGGCTACACCTTC
CASSQVTGLNYGYTF
>few|TRBJ1-3|-|TRBV4-3
TGCGCCAGCAGCCAAGTTACAGGGTCTGGAAACACCATATATTTT
CASSQVTGSGNTIYF
>once|TRBJ1-3|-|TRBV18
TGTGCCAGCCCCCTTGGCTCCTCTGGAAACACCATATATTTT
CASPLGSSGNTIYF
>-|TRBJ1-5|-|TRBV16
TGTGCCAGCAGCCGATTCGGCGGGCCCCAGCATTTT
CASSRFGGPQHF
>-|TRBJ2-6|TRBD1|TRBV11-2
TGTGCCAGTGGGCTGGGACAGGGTCGTTCTGGGGCCAACGTCCTGACTTTC
CASGLGQGRSGANVLTF
>-|TRBJ1-3|TRBD1|TRBV2
TGTGCCTCGACAGGGGCGAACTCTGGAAACACCATATATTTT
CASTGANSGNTIYF
>-|TRBJ2-3|TRBD2|TRBV7-9
TGTGCCAGCAGCTTAGTTCTGGGAGGGTTGGATACGCAGTATTTT
CASSLVLGGLDTQYF
>few|TRBJ2-1|TRBD1|TRBV6-1
TGTGCCAGCCGGGGGACAGGGTCCTACAATGAGCAGTTCTTC
CASRGTGSYNEQFF
>-|TRBJ1-1|-|TRBV5-1
TGCGCCAGCAGCTCGGACAGTGCCAGGGACACTGAAGCTTTCTTT
CASSSDSARDTEAFF
>once|TRBJ1-5|-|TRBV6-1
TGTGCCAGCAGTTTACAGGCTAATCAGCCCCAGCATTTT
CASSLQANQPQHF
>-|TRBJ2-6|TRBD1|TRBV30
TGTGCCTGGAGTAGTAAAGGGGAGGGACAGGGAAATTTTGGGAGCTTCGTCCTGACTTTC
CAWSSKGEGQGNFGSFVLTF
>-|TRBJ2-5|TRBD2|TRBV5-4
TGTGCCAGCAGCTTGGGACTAGCGGGGGGTGAGACCCAGTACTTC
CASSLGLAGGETQYF
>-|TRBJ2-5|-|TRBV15
TGTGCCACCAGACCAATCAAGACAGTACAAGAGACCCAGTACTTC
CATRPIKTVQETQYF
>-|TRBJ1-5|-|TRBV7-9
TGTGCCAGCAGCTTAGGAGGGAGCCAGCCCCAGCATTTT
CASSLGGSQPQHF
>-|TRBJ2-1|TRBD1|TRBV11-3
TGTGCCAGCAGCTCAGGTATACAGGGGGCAAAGCAGTTCTTC
CASSSGIQGAKQFF
>few|TRBJ2-7|TRBD1|TRBV7-9
TGTGCCAGCAGCTCCACAGGACAGGGAACCTACGAGCAGTACTTC
CASSSTGQGTYEQYF
>-|TRBJ2-3|-|TRBV6-5
TGTGCCAGCAGTTGGATGACTGGGTCGACGCAGTATTTT
CASSWMTGSTQYF
>-|TRBJ2-6|-|TRBV7-2
TGTGCCAGCAGCTTGGTCGGGACAGGGGCCAACGTCCTGACTTTC
CASSLVGTGANVLTF
>-|TRBJ1-3|-|TRBV30
TGTGCCGGACAGCAAAACTCTGGAAACACCATATATTTT
CAGQQNSGNTIYF
>-|TRBJ2-2|TRBD1|TRBV4-1
TGCGCCAGCAGCCAGGAAACAGGGGCCGGGGAGCTGTTTTTT
CASSQETGAGELFF
>once|TRBJ2-3|TRBD1|TRBV28
TGTGCCAGCAGTTACAGGGGGCGCACAGATACGCAGTATTTT
CASSYRGRTDTQYF
>-|TRBJ2-1|TRBD1|TRBV7-9
TGTGCCAGCAGCTCGGTACAGGGGTCCCTCGATGAGCAGTTCTTC
CASSSVQGSLDEQFF
>-|TRBJ1-3|-|TRBV7-3
TGTGCCAGCAGCTTAATGGGGGGGAACTCTGGAAACACCATATATTTT
CASSLMGGNSGNTIYF
>-|TRBJ2-4|TRBD1|TRBV6-1
TGTGCCAGCAGTGAAGCTGAGTGGGACAGGGGGCAAAACATTCAGTACTTC
CASSEAEWDRGQNIQYF
>-|TRBJ2-1|TRBD2|TRBV7-3
TGTGCCAGCAGCCCCATACCCAGCGGGGGGGCTTTGTATGAGCAGTTCTTC
CASSPIPSGGALYEQFF
>few|TRBJ2-2|-|TRBV6-6
TGTGCCAGCAGTTACACTTACGTCGGGGAGCTGTTTTTT
CASSYTYVGELFF
>-|TRBJ1-5|TRBD1|TRBV7-2
TGTGCCAGCAGCTTAAGAGGGGGCGCTCAGCCCCAGCATTTT
CASSLRGGAQPQHF
>-|TRBJ1-5|-|TRBV28
TGTGCCAGCAGTTTATGGGCATTATATAGCAATCAGCCCCAGCATTTT
CASSLWALYSNQPQHF